This T cell receptor beta chain is drawn from a study of cytomegalovirus exposure and HLA in healthy donors. Study-wide points: Cytomegalovirus status, reportedly, was diagnosed with high specificity and sensitivity by the classifier. Most observed TCR sequences were rare, whereas some public TCRs were detected in many donors.

Unmatched junction bases numbered 11, after V lost 8 bases and J lost 4 bases. CDR3 length equals 14 residues. The germline CDR1 and CDR2 sequences are MNHEY and SVGAGI. Details on this clone: Its specificity is not known.

The assay was immunoSEQ multiplex PCR, and TCRdb's table has in-frame clones only and misses some. The data contain roughly 240,000 clones, around nine tenths of them seen just once; the ten biggest clones take up about 3%. The source is a young man in good health and CMV-seronegative. Sequencing was performed on PBMCs. The chain recombines TRBV6-5 with TRBJ2-7, with TRBD2 matching over 7 bases. CDR3 nucleotides: TGTGCCAGCCGACCAGCGGGATCTGGATACGAGCAGTACTTC. Encoded protein: CASRPAGSGYEQYF.